This TCR beta chain was recovered during a study of cytomegalovirus exposure and HLA in healthy donors (dated by TCRdb to 2016 to 2017). Regarding the research as a whole: An earlier analysis of approximately 640 of the donors reported more than 250 Gb of sequence data and roughly 110 million unique TCR beta sequences from 150 million to 200 million T cells. An early release covering roughly 640 HLA-typed donors comprised approximately 300 gigabases of sequencing data and around 86 million unique TCR sequences. Of the 398 genotyped donors, approximately 80% fell in the genetic ancestry cluster associated with self-reported Caucasian donors. The study was designed to test whether signatures of past pathogen exposure could be identified by cataloging public T cell receptors. Using immunosequencing, the study profiled T cell repertoires from 666 subjects and related those repertoires to cytomegalovirus serostatus. Besides the first cohort of roughly 700 subjects, a separate validation cohort made up of over a hundred different subjects was used. High-throughput TCR immunosequencing, statistical association of individual TCRs with disease status, and machine learning were combined to predict cytomegalovirus infection status. A later analysis re-examined previously published TCR beta repertoires from around 670 donors and added high-resolution HLA genotyping to investigate patterns of TCR occurrence. Rather than using new phenotypic data, the later analysis identified candidate immune exposures from TCR beta sequences and from how often those sequences occurred across donors. An earlier analysis of about 600 of the donors used high-throughput TCR beta sequencing to judge whether each TCR beta V gene segment behaved as functional or pseudogenic. Donor age, sex, ethnicity and CMV serostatus were collected together with the repertoire data. A later genetic analysis took genome-wide SNP genotypes for about three fifths of the roughly 670 donors and used that subset as a discovery cohort. All discovery cohort repertoires had been generated using a single sequencing platform. HLA typing included class I and class II loci at four-digit resolution. Typing coverage varied by locus: roughly 620-640 donors for A, B, C, DRB1 and DQB1; 522 for DQA1; over 600 for DPA1; 400 to 480 for DPB1. Roughly 5 DR-DQ haplotypes were treated as single units for association and clustering because of strong linkage in the cohort. On average, roughly 200,000 unique TCR beta nucleotide sequences were sequenced per donor among a few hundred genotyped donors of the cohort, with approximately 18% of those sequences being non-productive.

There are 16 amino acids in the CDR3, from cysteine to phenylalanine inclusive. The entry retains the CDR3 DNA only, 48 bases that are in frame from base 1. The germline V gene encodes CDR1 SQVTM and CDR2 ANQGSEA. V ends up 0 bases short and J 2 bases short, with an unmatched junction base count of 5. About this clone: Its target antigen remains unknown. No much larger clonotype is one base removed from it; base qualities were not supplied.

The receptor library was made with the immunoSEQ multiplex PCR assay. For the multiplex PCR, a mixture combining 60 forward primers for TCR Vbeta segments and 13 reverse primers for TCR Jbeta segments was used. The CDR3 region of rearranged TCR beta genes was amplified from genomic DNA with a multiplex PCR assay. Amplified TCR beta libraries were sequenced as 87-base-pair reads on the Illumina HiSeq System. The authors' pipeline ran thus. A later analysis counted about 80 million unique TCR beta chains across the 666 repertoires, and some 11 million of these chains were shared by at least two donors. To remove PCR and sequencing errors, raw reads were error-corrected and collapsed into unique sequences using a nearest-neighbor algorithm that merged closely related sequences. Alignment of CDR3 sequences to IMGT reference sequences was used to assign V, D and J gene segments. For a sequence to be retained, at least a six-nucleotide match to both a V gene segment and a J gene segment was required. A rearrangement counted as productive if the CDR3 had no stop codons and remained in frame with V and J, and every other rearrangement counted as non-productive. Following IMGT convention, CDR3 was defined as the stretch from the second conserved V-encoded cysteine up to the conserved J-encoded phenylalanine. The earlier analysis of roughly 590 of the donors excluded any sequence lacking an unambiguous match to a single V gene segment. In an earlier analysis of a few hundred of the donors, V segments were called functional above 56.7% productive rearrangements and were called segregating when the between-donor standard deviation exceeded 5%. A statistical classification framework was built for diagnosing cytomegalovirus status from the catalog of TCR beta chain sequences. In a later analysis, TCR nucleotide sequences were compared against IMGT/GENE-DB human TR gene sequences so that V and J genes could be assigned. A later analysis assigned CDR3 sequences and most-parsimonious VDJ recombination scenarios with the TCRdist pipeline. A later analysis defined each TCR beta chain by its CDR3 amino acid sequence plus V-gene family, and excluded reads lacking a unique V-gene family. As a way to deal with suspected cross-contamination and a sequencing artifact, a later analysis dropped 450 to 600 nucleotide sequences that were highly shared and had low generation probability. In a later analysis, a clonal expansion index was calculated for each public chain from normalized within-repertoire ranks of inferred template counts. A later analysis computed generation probabilities with a VDJ recombination model fitted to out-of-frame rearrangements, and checked the results against IGoR. Hypergeometric tests were used in a later analysis to score TCR-TCR, TCR-HLA and TCR-CMV co-occurrence, with a repertoire-size bias correction applied to the TCR pairs. In a later analysis, false discovery rates were estimated by permuting HLA or CMV assignments 20 times. A later analysis grouped co-occurring TCRs with DBSCAN, adding TCRdist sequence similarity when clustering within HLA-allele-positive subsets. Repertoires with fewer than 30,000 or more than 120,000 public chains, plus five repertoires with anomalous nucleotide sharing, were excluded from co-occurrence clustering. TCRdb mirrors the immuneACCESS table, restricted to in-frame sequences. Some clones are absent from its copies; in checked studies, under half trace to an unresolved V gene, and the reason for the others is unknown. V, J and clone size were drawn from that table, and D and trimming were deduced from the DNA. Within this sample are around 140,000 clones, with 9.7% of them counted one time only. The ten largest clones add up to approximately 1.7% of the sample.

The cohort was made up of approximately 700 healthy bone marrow donors. At the time of sampling, all cohort members were nominally healthy, though unrecorded immune exposures were likely present. The donor tested CMV seronegative, placing the donor among the 352 seronegative members of the cohort. Each donor provided a peripheral blood sample, and peripheral blood mononuclear cells were used for TCR beta sequencing. The Qiagen DNeasy Blood Extraction Kit was used to extract genomic DNA from the blood cell samples. Points the paper makes about the study in general: The study gave a list of 150 to 200 TCR beta chains associated with cytomegalovirus. In a later analysis, around 17,000 TCR beta sequences were associated with specific HLA alleles at a false discovery rate of 0.05. A later genetic analysis associated a missense DCLRE1C variant with V-gene and J-gene trimming of TCR beta chains, and an independent cohort replicated the association. A further reported finding was that TCR beta sequences accurately predicted the HLA-A and HLA-B alleles for most subjects in the first cohort. Because counts were too low, roughly 17 rarely observed V segments, including chromosome 9 orphons, were left out of the earlier analysis of 587 of the donors. When HLA alleles, especially DR and DQ, strongly co-occurred, attributing TCR associations to individual alleles was difficult. According to the authors, the approach could potentially be generalized to other disease states and immunological phenotypes. Presence/absence analyses assumed roughly uniform sequencing depth across donors, an assumption that may not hold. In vitro tests confirmed that a few of the cytomegalovirus-associated TCR beta chains recognize cytomegalovirus antigens. CMV serostatus was the only immune exposure information available for the cohort. A later analysis found that TCR association rates varied across HLA loci, with DRB1 alleles showing the most associated TCRs and HLA-C alleles the fewest. Broadly in line with IMGT annotations, most TCR beta V segments showed up in productive rearrangements about 87% or about 30% of the time in an earlier analysis of about 500 of the donors. A group of highly shared sequence variants was considered likely to be a technical artifact of the sequencing pipeline. In this cohort, only TCR beta chains were sequenced, and detectable features were limited by the absence of alpha or paired-chain data. In a later analysis, HLA-associated TCR beta chains were found to be more clonally expanded and to have lower generation probabilities than equally common non-associated chains. Most TCR sequences were observed very rarely across donors, whereas some public TCRs were present in many individuals. Linkage disequilibrium might explain the correlated functional status among segregating V segments, but an unknown experimental factor could not be excluded. According to a later analysis, parvovirus B19, influenza, CMV and Epstein-Barr virus appeared linked to several top co-occurrence clusters. According to a later analysis, most CMV-associated TCR beta chains appeared to be HLA-restricted, and the HLA associations seemed to be driven largely by CMV exposure. In both the original and validation cohorts, the classifier was reported to diagnose cytomegalovirus status with high specificity and sensitivity. Because HLA typing was unavailable for some donors at each locus, only the typed subset was used in association tests. The 87-base-pair reads could not distinguish some IMGT-functional V segments, including TRBV6-2 and TRBV6-3, so those segments were excluded. Compared with the 666-donor mean, donors in an Asian-associated ancestry cluster had fewer N-insertions in productive TCRs, according to a later genetic analysis.

The sequenced sample was PBMCs. This TCR was sampled from a man in his forties or fifties in good health and CMV-seronegative. The chain uses TRBV29-1 and TRBJ2-7, and 12 junctional nucleotides match TRBD2. CDR3 reads: CSVEEAASGRAYEQYF. The nucleotide sequence is TGCAGCGTTGAAGAGGCGGCTAGCGGGAGGGCCTACGAGCAGTACTTC.